This is a list of T cell receptor beta chains from one sample in a study of cytomegalovirus exposure and HLA in healthy donors. Method: immunoSEQ multiplex PCR; TCRdb's copy keeps in-frame clones and lacks some. This sample carries 120,000 or so clones, roughly four fifths of them seen once, and the ten largest clones take under 1.5%. Sequencing was carried out using PBMCs. Receptors were obtained from a woman aged 25 to 45 in good health and CMV-seronegative. CDR3s include the opening cysteine and the closing phenylalanine or tryptophan. The D gene is left open where the match is weak. Some rows have no size entry. The others give once, few or many, or a class for an expanded clone.

clone_size: .; v_call: TRBV6-1; j_call: TRBJ1-1; d_call: TRBD1; cdr3_aa: CASSGRTGGNEAFF; cdr3_nt: TGTGCCAGCAGTGGGAGGACAGGTGGAAATGAAGCTTTCTTT
clone_size: .; v_call: TRBV7-9; j_call: TRBJ2-1; d_call: .; cdr3_aa: CASSAWDFLTPEQFF; cdr3_nt: TGTGCCAGCAGCGCCTGGGACTTCCTGACACCCGAGCAGTTCTTC
clone_size: few; v_call: TRBV7-3; j_call: TRBJ2-2; d_call: TRBD1; cdr3_aa: CASSSGQGNTGELFF; cdr3_nt: TGTGCCAGCAGCTCCGGACAGGGGAACACCGGGGAGCTGTTTTTT
clone_size: .; v_call: TRBV6-5; j_call: TRBJ1-2; d_call: .; cdr3_aa: CASSYGVGGLYGYTF; cdr3_nt: TGTGCCAGCAGTTACGGGGTTGGAGGCCTCTATGGCTACACCTTC
clone_size: few; v_call: TRBV29-1; j_call: TRBJ2-1; d_call: .; cdr3_aa: CSAPSERRGEQFF; cdr3_nt: TGCAGCGCCCCAAGTGAGAGGCGGGGAGAGCAGTTCTTC
clone_size: .; v_call: TRBV5-4; j_call: TRBJ1-1; d_call: TRBD1; cdr3_aa: CASSKGQGRGLNTEAFF; cdr3_nt: TGTGCCAGCAGCAAAGGACAGGGGAGGGGACTGAACACTGAAGCTTTCTTT
clone_size: .; v_call: TRBV4-3; j_call: TRBJ2-7; d_call: TRBD2; cdr3_aa: CASSQDPLAGAQYF; cdr3_nt: TGCGCCAGCAGCCAAGACCCCCTAGCGGGAGCGCAGTACTTC
clone_size: few; v_call: TRBV28; j_call: TRBJ2-1; d_call: TRBD2; cdr3_aa: CASIPGLAELYNEQFF; cdr3_nt: TGTGCCAGCATCCCGGGACTAGCGGAGTTGTACAATGAGCAGTTCTTC
clone_size: .; v_call: TRBV28; j_call: TRBJ1-2; d_call: TRBD1; cdr3_aa: CASSKGGAGGYTF; cdr3_nt: TGTGCCAGCAGTAAAGGGGGCGCCGGGGGCTACACCTTC
clone_size: .; v_call: TRBV9; j_call: TRBJ1-5; d_call: .; cdr3_aa: CASSVDQGPEPQHF; cdr3_nt: TGTGCCAGCAGCGTAGATCAGGGGCCAGAGCCCCAGCATTTT
clone_size: .; v_call: TRBV20-1; j_call: TRBJ2-3; d_call: .; cdr3_aa: CSASKPETQYF; cdr3_nt: TGCAGTGCTAGTAAGCCCGAGACGCAGTATTTT
clone_size: .; v_call: TRBV6-5; j_call: TRBJ2-1; d_call: .; cdr3_aa: CASVDPPQNEQFF; cdr3_nt: TGTGCCAGCGTAGACCCCCCACAGAATGAGCAGTTCTTC
clone_size: .; v_call: TRBV28; j_call: TRBJ2-7; d_call: .; cdr3_aa: CASSRQRPPSAYEQYF; cdr3_nt: TGTGCCAGCAGTAGACAACGGCCGCCGTCGGCCTACGAGCAGTACTTC
clone_size: .; v_call: TRBV4-1; j_call: TRBJ2-6; d_call: TRBD2; cdr3_aa: CASSHPGLASGANVLTF; cdr3_nt: TGCGCCAGCAGCCACCCAGGACTAGCTTCTGGGGCCAACGTCCTGACTTTC
clone_size: .; v_call: TRBV18; j_call: TRBJ1-6; d_call: .; cdr3_aa: CASSPPGGGNSPLHF; cdr3_nt: TGTGCCAGCTCACCACCGGGAGGGGGGAATTCACCCCTCCACTTT
clone_size: .; v_call: TRBV28; j_call: TRBJ1-1; d_call: .; cdr3_aa: CASSLGGPSEAFF; cdr3_nt: TGTGCCAGCAGTTTGGGAGGACCGTCTGAAGCTTTCTTT